This T cell receptor (beta chain) derives from a study of cytotoxic CD8 clonotypes in ibrutinib-treated CLL. Study-wide context: Patients: some 11 relapsed/refractory, approximately 15 treatment-naive, roughly 17 IGHV unmutated. An average of around 250,000 productive templates and 94,082 productive rearrangements was obtained per sample.

Clones were sequenced by immunoSEQ multiplex PCR, and TCRdb holds only the in-frame ones, with some missing. The sample holds over 130,000 clones, approximately 80% seen once. Germline loops: CDR1 SGHAT, CDR2 FQNNGV. V was clipped by 4 bases and J by 2 bases; unmatched bases: 5. The CDR3 extends over 17 amino acids. The TCR was taken from a human donor with chronic lymphocytic leukemia. The chain uses TRBV11-2 and TRBJ2-3; TRBD2 matches at 14 bases. The sample in question was PBMCs, obtained after 36 months of ibrutinib treatment. This CDR3 is CASSSPGLAGDTDTQYF. CDR3 nucleotide sequence: TGTGCCAGCAGCTCGCCGGGACTAGCGGGAGACACAGATACGCAGTATTTT.